The T cell receptor (beta chain) described here comes from a study of T cells in Graves' hyperthyroidism and ophthalmopathy. Many counts were recorded for this clonotype. Antigen unknown. Study results and caveats: Also found in blood were most expanded thyroid clonotypes above 0.001.

RNA transcripts were the template for amplifying TCR beta CDR3 regions. In the first-round RT-PCR of the TCR CDR3, the HTBI primer set was used. MiXCR, applied by TCRdb to the multiplex PCR reads, yields one record per CDR3 protein. The data show over 150,000 distinct CDR3 sequences, around 17% seen once. Trimming took off 4 bases at V and 5 bases at J, with 15 bases between the two ends. Germline V CDR1 and CDR2: MNHEY, SVGEGT. The CDR3 runs 14 residues. The chain employs TRBV6-2 or TRBV6-3 and TRBJ2-7; perhaps TRBD2 as D (5 bases). The TCR was taken from a woman aged 45-65 years with Graves' hyperthyroidism. The sequenced sample was blood. The CDR3 region is CASSSGPEGHEQYF. The CDR3 DNA follows: TGTGCCAGCAGTTCCGGGCCAGAGGGCCACGAGCAGTACTTC.